These 3 T cell receptor beta chains were all obtained from the same sample, sequenced in a study of Tregs in tolerant kidney transplant recipients. Produced via immunoSEQ multiplex PCR; TCRdb's table is partial and in-frame only. The sample lists fewer than 65,000 clones; over 75% were seen once. Specimen: Tregs from blood, collected before the transplant. The receptors derive from a human donor who received a combined kidney and bone marrow transplant.

The chain has TRBV6-5 and TRBJ1-2, with a weak D call TRBD1 (5 bases). V dropped 0 bases and J dropped 6 bases, with 14 bases sitting between them. The CDR3 spans 15 residues. Germline loops: CDR1 MNHEY, CDR2 SVGAGI. CDR3 amino acids: CASSYSKFSRDGYTF. The CDR3 nucleotides are TGTGCCAGCAGTTACTCGAAGTTCTCCAGGGATGGCTACACCTTC.

The V and J genes are TRBV9 and TRBJ2-3; no firm D call. Trimming took 0 bases from V and 1 from J, leaving 9 bases between them. This CDR3 comprises 15 residues. Germline lookup yields CDR1 SGDLS and CDR2 YYNGEE. The CDR3 DNA sequence: TGTGCCAGCAGCGTAGGTATTAGTGGCACAGATACGCAGTATTTT. Protein sequence: CASSVGISGTDTQYF.

This chain uses TRBV6-5 with TRBJ1-2; the D is unclear. V shed 4 bases and J shed 4 bases, with 10 bases lying between them. The V gene's germline CDR1 is MNHEY and CDR2 SVGAGI. CDR3 length: 13 residues. Written as DNA, the CDR3 is TGTGCCAGCAGTTCAGGCAGACTCTATGGCTACACCTTC. Translating it yields CASSSGRLYGYTF.